This T cell receptor beta chain is drawn from a study of technical replicates of blood from several donors. Measured with immunoSEQ multiplex PCR; TCRdb has only the in-frame clones, and not every one. The top ten clones hold under 0.5% of a sample with about 80,000 clones, 70% to 90% of them seen once. This CDR3 spans 14 amino acids. V dropped 5 bases and J dropped 4; count of bases not matched to a gene: 5. Germline lookup yields CDR1 SGHNT and CDR2 YYREEE (reference sequence). This chain connects TRBV5-4 to TRBJ2-3; 9 bases fit TRBD1. This TCR came from a human donor in good health. What was sequenced was T cells isolated from PBMCs. The DNA of the CDR3 is TGTGCCAGCAGGGAGACAGGGGGTTCAGATACGCAGTATTTT. Encoded protein: CASRETGGSDTQYF.